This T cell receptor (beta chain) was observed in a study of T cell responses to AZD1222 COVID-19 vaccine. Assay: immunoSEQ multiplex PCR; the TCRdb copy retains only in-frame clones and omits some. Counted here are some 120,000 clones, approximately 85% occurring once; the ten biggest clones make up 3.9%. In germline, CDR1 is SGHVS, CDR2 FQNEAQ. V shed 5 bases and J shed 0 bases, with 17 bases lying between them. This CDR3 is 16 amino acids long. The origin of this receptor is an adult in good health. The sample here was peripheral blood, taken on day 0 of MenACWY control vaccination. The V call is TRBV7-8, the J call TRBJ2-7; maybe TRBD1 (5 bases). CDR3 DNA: TGTGCCAGCAGCCGCTACCTAACCGGACACTCCTACGAGCAGTACTTC. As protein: CASSRYLTGHSYEQYF.